The 18 T cell receptor beta chains given below trace back to one sample, sequenced in a study of T cells in Graves' hyperthyroidism and ophthalmopathy. Using RNA transcripts as the source, TCR beta CDR3 regions were amplified. The HTBI set primed first-round TCR CDR3 RT-PCR. TCRdb used MiXCR to reprocess the multiplex PCR reads, holding one entry per CDR3 protein. The data contain hundreds of thousands of distinct CDR3 sequences, around 16% of them singletons. Sequenced input: blood. Receptors originate from a woman in her 30s with Graves' hyperthyroidism.

Many counts were recorded for this clonotype. The rearrangement uses TRBV7-3 and TRBJ2-1, with TRBD2 as a possible D gene (5 bases). V was cut by 7 bases and J by 0 bases, with 13 bases left in between. The CDR3 is 15 amino acids. Germline loops: CDR1 SGHTA, CDR2 FQGTGA. The DNA of the CDR3 is TGTGCCAGCACCGTCCCGGGGAGCTCCTACAATGAGCAGTTCTTC. The encoded protein is CASTVPGSSYNEQFF. Full variable domain (remainder filled in from reference TRBV7-3 and TRBJ2-1): GAGVSQTPSNKVTEKGKYVELRCDPISGHTALYWYRQSLGQGPEFLIYFQGTGAADDSGLPNDRFFAVRPEGSVSTLKIQRTERGDSAVYLCASTVPGSSYNEQFFGPGTRLTVL.

This clonotype was detected many times. This sequence joins TRBV27 and TRBJ1-1; a weak D match, TRBD1 (6 bases). Germline CDR1 and CDR2: MNHEY and SMNVEV (reference sequence). The CDR3 sequence is 12 residues long. The V end was cut by 4 bases, the J end by 8 bases, with 11 bases between. This CDR3 is CASSSGQREAFF. The CDR3 DNA follows: TGTGCCAGCAGTTCCGGACAGAGGGAAGCTTTCTTT.

This clonotype was recorded at least ten times. The chain is built from TRBV27 and TRBJ2-1; 8 bases fit TRBD2. J was trimmed by 5 bases and V by 6 bases; bases with no gene match: 12. The germline V gene has CDR1 MNHEY and CDR2 SMNVEV (reference sequence). This CDR3 is built from 16 residues. The CDR3 loop is CASSTPGTSPNNEQFF. The CDR3 DNA reads as TGTGCCAGCAGCACTCCCGGGACTAGTCCTAACAATGAGCAGTTCTTC.

V usage is TRBV12-5 and J usage is TRBJ1-5; D not certain. CDR1 is LGHNT, CDR2 FRNRAP, per germline. The ends were cut back, 0 bases at V and 7 bases at J, with 10 bases in the middle. CDR3 size: 14 residues. The CDR3 DNA reads as TGTGCTAGTGGTTTGGTATCAGGTTCCCAGCCCCAGCATTTT. Translating it yields CASGLVSGSQPQHF.

In this sample, this clonotype turned up many times. The DNA for the CDR3 is TGTGCCAGCACCCGGGCCCATAACTATGGCTACACCTTC. Translation gives CASTRAHNYGYTF. The chain joins TRBV12-3 or TRBV12-4 to TRBJ1-2; D unclear. V was shortened by 7 bases and J by 1 base, with 10 bases between the two germline ends. The CDR3 covers 13 residues.

This clonotype showed up many times. The V and J genes are TRBV28 and TRBJ1-1, with a tentative D call TRBD1 (6 bases). The germline V gene has CDR1 MDHEN and CDR2 SYDVKM. Trimming took 10 bases from V and 5 from J, leaving 23 bases between them. The CDR3 is 15 residues long. The CDR3: CATLFGGAGRTEAFF. The CDR3 DNA sequence: TGTGCCACCCTATTTGGGGGGGCAGGTCGGACTGAAGCTTTCTTT.

There are many counts of this clonotype. V usage is TRBV27 and J usage is TRBJ2-3, with no clear D. V was trimmed by 2 bases and J by 0 bases, leaving 12 bases between them. The germline V gene has CDR1 MNHEY and CDR2 SMNVEV (reference sequence). CDR3 length: 16 amino acids. The CDR3 DNA reads as TGTGCCAGCAGTTTACGCCCACCTCCTAGCACAGATACGCAGTATTTT. This translates into CASSLRPPPSTDTQYF.

This chain connects TRBV14 to TRBJ1-1; D gene ambiguous. CDR3 length: 15 amino acids. V lost 1 base to trimming and J lost 2 bases, with 11 bases between them. Germline CDR1 reads SGHDN; CDR2 reads FVKESK. The CDR3 sequence: CASSQAWTGNTEAFF. In DNA, the CDR3 is TGTGCCAGCAGCCAAGCCTGGACGGGAAACACTGAAGCTTTCTTT.

This clonotype was counted only a few times. The chain couples TRBV29-1 to TRBJ2-5; D is possibly TRBD1 (6 bases). The CDR3 totals 14 residues. CDR1 and CDR2 (germline): SQVTM, ANQGSEA. Trimming took off 3 bases at V and 7 bases at J, with 18 bases between the two ends. CDR3 bases: TGCAGCGTTGATAAGACAGGCTTTGGGGGGACCCAGTACTTC. Amino acids: CSVDKTGFGGTQYF.

V gene TRBV20-1 combines with J gene TRBJ2-2, with D unresolved. Germline CDR1 and CDR2: DFQATT and SNEGSKA (reference sequence). This CDR3 is 13 amino acids long. V lost 6 bases to trimming and J lost 2 bases, with 10 bases between them. This CDR3 is CSATSSNTGELFF. The CDR3 DNA sequence: TGCAGTGCCACGTCTTCCAACACCGGGGAGCTGTTTTTT.

The rearrangement links TRBV5-4 to TRBJ1-2; 7 bases are a match to TRBD1. Losses at the gene ends were 6 bases for V and 0 bases for J; bases not matched to a gene: 8. The CDR3 contains 15 residues. The germline CDR1 and CDR2 sequences are SGHNT and YYREEE (reference sequence). The CDR3 coding sequence is TGTGCCAGCAAAGGGGGCGCGGAGGCTAACTATGGCTACACCTTC. Translating gives CASKGGAEANYGYTF.

This clonotype was found a few times. The genes are TRBV14 and TRBJ2-5; 7 positions agree with TRBD2. Trimming at V came to 4 bases and at J to 5 bases, leaving 22 bases not matched to a gene. This CDR3 contains 19 residues. Looked up from germline, CDR1 is SGHDN and CDR2 is FVKESK. The CDR3 is CASSRAIQRAGARKETQYF. In DNA, the CDR3 is TGTGCCAGCAGCCGCGCAATACAGCGGGCGGGAGCCCGGAAGGAGACCCAGTACTTC.

This clonotype has ten or more counts. The J gene is TRBJ2-3, the V gene TRBV7-2, with 16 bases matching TRBD2. Trimming took 5 bases from V and 2 from J; bases not matched to a gene: 7. There are 18 residues in the CDR3. CDR1 and CDR2 from the germline V gene are SGHTA and FQGNSA. The CDR3 DNA reads TGTGCCAGCAGCCCCGGGACTAGCGGGAGGGGGCTCACAGATACGCAGTATTTT. It is translated as CASSPGTSGRGLTDTQYF.

In this sample, this clonotype turned up a few times. V is TRBV3-1 and J is TRBJ2-1, with 9 bases identical to TRBD1. Germline V CDR1 and CDR2: LGHDT, YNNKEL (reference sequence). The V segment lost 4 bases and the J segment 8 bases; nucleotides outside the gene matches: 18. This CDR3 has 18 residues. CDR3 nucleotide sequence: TGTGCCAGCAGCCCGGGACCAGGAAAGGCCACAGGGGGCTATGAGCAGTTCTTC. It is translated as CASSPGPGKATGGYEQFF.

This clonotype was seen ten or more times. This chain links TRBV6-5 with TRBJ2-7; D may be TRBD1 or TRBD2 (5 bases each). Trimming cost V 2 bases and J 5 bases, with 25 bases left between them. The CDR3 extends over 18 amino acids. Per germline, CDR1 MNHEY and CDR2 SVGAGI. The CDR3 loop is CASSYGTRAWELPNEQYF. The CDR3 nucleotides are TGTGCCAGCAGTTACGGGACGCGGGCCTGGGAGTTACCCAACGAGCAGTACTTC.

CDR3 residues: CASSSDSGGSYEQYF. CDR3 DNA: TGTGCCAGCAGTTCCGATAGCGGGGGTTCCTACGAGCAGTACTTC. V gene TRBV6-2 or TRBV6-3 combines with J gene TRBJ2-7; TRBD2 agrees at 9 bases. The CDR3 consists of 15 residues. After removal of 4 bases from V and 1 base from J, the junction contained 5 bases not matched to a gene. The germline V gene has CDR1 MNHEY and CDR2 SVGEGT.

This clonotype was found many times. In nucleotides, the CDR3 is TGCGCCAGCAGCCACACAGGGGGCAGGTACGAGCAGTACTTC. This translates into CASSHTGGRYEQYF. The chain carries TRBV5-1 and TRBJ2-7; 9 bases agree with TRBD1. The CDR3 consists of 14 residues. Germline V gives CDR1 SGHRS, CDR2 YFSETQ. V lost 4 bases, J lost 4 bases, and 6 bases stayed unmatched.

This clonotype was picked up many times. The chain uses TRBV7-2 and TRBJ1-1, with D uncertain. The germline V gene encodes CDR1 SGHTA and CDR2 FQGNSA. V lost 3 bases and J lost 3, with 11 bases in between. The CDR3 covers 14 residues. As DNA, the CDR3 is TGTGCCAGCAGCTTCCGCCGATTTGACACTGAAGCTTTCTTT. This sequence encodes CASSFRRFDTEAFF.